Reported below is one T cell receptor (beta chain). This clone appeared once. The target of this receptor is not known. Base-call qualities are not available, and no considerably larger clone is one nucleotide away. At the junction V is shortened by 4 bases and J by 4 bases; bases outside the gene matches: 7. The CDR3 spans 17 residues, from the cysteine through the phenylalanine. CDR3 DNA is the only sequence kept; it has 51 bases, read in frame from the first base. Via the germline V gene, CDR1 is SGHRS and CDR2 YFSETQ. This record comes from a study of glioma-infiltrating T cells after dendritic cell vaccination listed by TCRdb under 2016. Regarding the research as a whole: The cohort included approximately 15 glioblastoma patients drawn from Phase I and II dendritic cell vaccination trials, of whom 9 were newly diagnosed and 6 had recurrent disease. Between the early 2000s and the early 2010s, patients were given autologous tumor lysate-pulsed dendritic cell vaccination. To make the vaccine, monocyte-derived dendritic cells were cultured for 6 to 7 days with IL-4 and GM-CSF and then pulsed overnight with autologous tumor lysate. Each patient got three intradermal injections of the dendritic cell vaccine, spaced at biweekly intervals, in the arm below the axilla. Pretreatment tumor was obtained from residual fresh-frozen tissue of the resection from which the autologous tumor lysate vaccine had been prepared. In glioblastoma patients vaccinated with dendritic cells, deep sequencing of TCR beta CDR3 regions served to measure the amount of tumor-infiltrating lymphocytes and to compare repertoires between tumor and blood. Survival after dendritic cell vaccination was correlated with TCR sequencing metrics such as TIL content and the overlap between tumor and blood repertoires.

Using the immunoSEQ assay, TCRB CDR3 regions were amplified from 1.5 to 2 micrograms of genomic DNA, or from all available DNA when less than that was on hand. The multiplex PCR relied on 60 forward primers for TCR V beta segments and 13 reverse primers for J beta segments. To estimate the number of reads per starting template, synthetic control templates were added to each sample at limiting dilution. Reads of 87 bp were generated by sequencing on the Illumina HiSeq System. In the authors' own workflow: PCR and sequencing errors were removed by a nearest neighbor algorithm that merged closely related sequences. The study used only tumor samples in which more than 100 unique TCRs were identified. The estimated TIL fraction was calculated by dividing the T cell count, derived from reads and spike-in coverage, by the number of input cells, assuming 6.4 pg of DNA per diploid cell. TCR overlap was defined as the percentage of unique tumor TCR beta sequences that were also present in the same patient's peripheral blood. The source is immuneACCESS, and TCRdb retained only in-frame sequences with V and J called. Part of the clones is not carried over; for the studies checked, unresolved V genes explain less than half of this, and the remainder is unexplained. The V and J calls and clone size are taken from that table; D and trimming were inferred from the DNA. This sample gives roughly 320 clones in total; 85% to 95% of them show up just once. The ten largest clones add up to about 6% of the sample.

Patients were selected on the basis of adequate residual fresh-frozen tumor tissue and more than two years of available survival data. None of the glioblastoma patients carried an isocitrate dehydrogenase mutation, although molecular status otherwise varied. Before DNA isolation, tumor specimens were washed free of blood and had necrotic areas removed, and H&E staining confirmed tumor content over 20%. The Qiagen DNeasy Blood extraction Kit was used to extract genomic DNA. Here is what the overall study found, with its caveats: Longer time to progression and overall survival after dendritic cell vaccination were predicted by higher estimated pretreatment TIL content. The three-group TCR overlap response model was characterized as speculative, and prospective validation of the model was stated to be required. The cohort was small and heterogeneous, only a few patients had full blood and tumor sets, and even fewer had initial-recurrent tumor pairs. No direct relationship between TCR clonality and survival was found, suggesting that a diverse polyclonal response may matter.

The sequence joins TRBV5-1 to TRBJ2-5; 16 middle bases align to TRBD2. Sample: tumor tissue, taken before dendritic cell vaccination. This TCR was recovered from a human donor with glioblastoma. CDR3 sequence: CASSGGLAGGPGETQYF. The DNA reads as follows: TGCGCCAGCAGCGGGGGACTAGCGGGAGGGCCAGGAGAGACCCAGTACTTC.